A single sample is the source of the 28 T cell receptor beta chains below, sequenced in a study of blood T cell repertoires in COVID-19. The method was immunoSEQ multiplex PCR; TCRdb's version includes in-frame clones alone and lacks a portion of them. The table includes about 98,000 clones, roughly 82% detected once. Sequencing was performed on peripheral blood. These receptors all stem from a man aged 80 or over with acute or convalescent COVID-19.

The V gene is TRBV24-1, the J gene TRBJ2-1; 7 bases match TRBD2. Looked up from germline, CDR1 is KGHDR and CDR2 is SFDVKD. The CDR3 totals 16 residues. V was pared by 1 base and J by 4 bases, with 6 bases of the junction left unmatched. The CDR3 region is CATSDFTLAAYNEQFF. The CDR3 nucleotides are TGTGCCACCAGTGATTTTACTCTAGCGGCTTACAATGAGCAGTTCTTC.

This clone was counted a single time. The chain recombines TRBV19 with TRBJ2-7; 12 positions agree with TRBD1. This CDR3 comprises 15 residues. Trimming at V came to 4 bases and at J to 3 bases, leaving 4 bases not matched to a gene. CDR1 and CDR2 from the germline V gene are LNHDA and SQIVND (reference sequence). This CDR3 reads CASSTGTGGFYEQYF. The CDR3 region has the DNA TGTGCCAGTAGTACAGGGACAGGGGGCTTCTACGAGCAGTACTTC.

The chain employs TRBV4-3 and TRBJ1-2; TRBD1 matches at 11 bases. J lost 5 bases, V lost 4 bases, and 9 bases had no gene match. The CDR3 contains 16 residues. Germline V lookup: CDR1 LGHNA, CDR2 YSLEER. Here the CDR3 DNA reads TGCGCCAGCAGCCTTCATACAGGGACAGGGGGTTATGGCTACACCTTC. It translates to CASSLHTGTGGYGYTF.

The chain combines TRBV5-1 with TRBJ1-6, with TRBD1 matching over 7 bases. V lost 4 bases and J lost 7; bases outside the gene matches: 11. Per germline, CDR1 SGHRS and CDR2 YFSETQ. The CDR3 contains 16 residues. The chain's CDR3 is CASSPRPGQKNSPLHF. CDR3 coding DNA: TGCGCCAGCAGCCCGCGACCGGGACAGAAAAATTCACCCCTCCACTTT.

The CDR3 coding sequence is TGCGCCAGCAGCCAAGATCGTTTGGGGGGTAGTGGCTACACCTTC. Translating gives CASSQDRLGGSGYTF. The J gene is TRBJ1-2, the V gene TRBV4-3; D possibly corresponds to TRBD1 (5 bases). The length of the CDR3 is 15 residues. The V gene's germline CDR1 is LGHNA and CDR2 YSLEER. Trimming shortened V by 0 bases and J by 7 bases, and 15 bases separated the two germline ends.

This sequence joins TRBV19 and TRBJ1-2; D perhaps matches TRBD1 (6 bases). This CDR3 region has 14 residues. Germline CDR1 LNHDA, CDR2 SQIVND (reference sequence). Between the trimmed V and J ends, which lost 5 bases and 5 bases, there was a span of 15 bases. The CDR3 region has the DNA TGTGCCAGTAGTCCCGGACAGTCCCCTTATGGCTACACCTTC. Translated: CASSPGQSPYGYTF. Using reference TRBV19 and TRBJ1-2 for the parts outside the CDR3, the full variable domain is DGGITQSPKYLFRKEGQNVTLSCEQNLNHDAMYWYRQDPGQGLRLIYYSQIVNDFQKGDIAEGYSVSREKKESFPLTVTSAQKNPTAFYLCASSPGQSPYGYTFGSGTRLTVV.

The chain combines TRBV19 with TRBJ2-1, with a possible D match to TRBD2 (5 bases). This CDR3 is 15 amino acids long. The germline V and J ends were trimmed by 3 bases and 7 bases, with 16 bases remaining between them. The germline gives CDR1 LNHDA, CDR2 SQIVND (reference sequence). CDR3 sequence reads: CASSMYRTSGNEQFF. The CDR3 coding sequence is TGTGCCAGTAGTATGTATAGGACCTCGGGAAATGAGCAGTTCTTC.

The chain couples TRBV18 to TRBJ2-2, with 12 bases lining up with TRBD1. V gave up 2 bases and J gave up 6 bases; unmatched junction bases: 7. The V gene's germline CDR1 is KGHSH and CDR2 LQKENI. The CDR3 consists of 17 residues. The CDR3 protein is CASSPSSGTGGPGELFF. The CDR3 nucleotides are TGTGCCAGCTCACCATCTTCCGGGACAGGGGGCCCCGGGGAGCTGTTTTTT.

The genes are TRBV5-1 and TRBJ2-7; D is possibly TRBD1 (7 bases). There are 15 residues in the CDR3. Trimming removed 0 bases from V and 6 bases from J, with 16 bases in between. CDR1 is SGHRS and CDR2 is YFSETQ in the germline V gene. CDR3 sequence (DNA): TGCGCCAGCAGCTTGGCTGGAGGGGGCCGCGGCGAGCAGTACTTC. Protein: CASSLAGGGRGEQYF.

The chain carries TRBV5-1 and TRBJ2-1, with a tentative D call TRBD2 (6 bases). Germline loops: CDR1 SGHRS, CDR2 YFSETQ. Trimming removed 7 bases from V and 0 bases from J, with 11 bases in between. The CDR3 loop spans 14 amino acids. CDR3 loop: CASFGGSSYNEQFF. The CDR3 region has the DNA TGCGCCAGCTTCGGGGGTAGCTCCTACAATGAGCAGTTCTTC.

The chain has TRBV19 and TRBJ2-1; 9 bases match TRBD1. CDR3 length: 16 amino acids. Trimming cost V 8 bases and J 8 bases; bases outside gene matches: 16. The germline CDR1 and CDR2 sequences are LNHDA and SQIVND (reference sequence). This CDR3 reads CASHLGRGQGSDEQFF. DNA for the CDR3: TGTGCCAGTCACCTGGGGCGGGGACAGGGTAGCGATGAGCAGTTCTTC.

The V gene is TRBV5-5, the J gene TRBJ2-7; tentative D call: TRBD1 (6 bases). Germline assignment: CDR1 SGHKS and CDR2 YYEKEE (reference sequence). V lost 5 bases to trimming and J lost 5 bases, with 14 bases between them. CDR3 length: 13 amino acids. The CDR3 reads CASSSTGNHEQYF. The CDR3 DNA is TGTGCCAGCAGTTCCACAGGGAACCACGAGCAGTACTTC.

J is TRBJ1-1 and V is TRBV11-2; no clear D. V was pared by 0 bases and J by 1 base, with 3 bases between. The CDR3 runs 13 residues. Germline CDR1 and CDR2: SGHAT and FQNNGV. The CDR3 DNA is TGTGCCAGCAGCTTAGACTGGAACACTGAAGCTTTCTTT. The encoded protein is CASSLDWNTEAFF.

This chain uses TRBV7-2 with TRBJ2-6, with 7 bases lining up with TRBD1. V shed 5 bases and J 4 bases; nucleotides not matched to a gene: 8. Per germline, CDR1 SGHTA and CDR2 FQGNSA. The length of the CDR3 is 16 residues. CDR3 sequence reads: CASSPETGRGANVLTF. CDR3 DNA sequence: TGTGCCAGCAGCCCAGAGACAGGGCGAGGGGCCAACGTCCTGACTTTC.

V usage is TRBV7-2 and J usage is TRBJ2-1; tentatively, D is TRBD2 (5 bases). V was clipped by 6 bases and J by 2 bases, with 20 bases between them. This CDR3 contains 17 residues. CDR1 is SGHTA, CDR2 FQGNSA, per germline. The CDR3 nucleotides read TGTGCCAGCAGAGAGGGATACTATCCCGGCACCTACAATGAGCAGTTCTTC. It translates to CASREGYYPGTYNEQFF.

The J gene is TRBJ1-6, the V gene TRBV5-5, with D maybe TRBD1 (5 bases). Trimming took off 4 bases at V and 10 bases at J, with 15 bases between the two ends. Germline V CDR1 and CDR2: SGHKS, YYEKEE (reference sequence). This CDR3 region has 14 residues. CDR3 amino acids: CASSPLQGGSPLHF. In DNA form, the CDR3 reads TGTGCCAGCAGCCCCTTGCAGGGAGGGTCACCCCTCCACTTT.

This chain joins TRBV5-1 and TRBJ2-7, with D possibly matching TRBD2 (6 bases). The germline V and J ends were trimmed by 3 bases and 3 bases, with 13 bases remaining between them. Germline values: CDR1 SGHRS, CDR2 YFSETQ. CDR3 size: 14 residues. The CDR3 loop reads CASSSGPGGYEQYF. The DNA for the CDR3 is TGCGCCAGCAGCTCCGGACCCGGGGGCTACGAGCAGTACTTC.

The chain employs TRBV11-2 and TRBJ1-1, with no clear D. The germline V and J ends were trimmed by 5 bases and 0 bases, with 13 bases remaining between them. CDR1 and CDR2 from the germline V gene are SGHAT and FQNNGV. This CDR3 has 15 amino acids. CDR3 DNA sequence: TGTGCCAGCAGCCTCTGGGGAGGTGTGAACACTGAAGCTTTCTTT. Translation gives CASSLWGGVNTEAFF.

V gene TRBV27 combines with J gene TRBJ2-1, with D maybe TRBD2 (5 bases). The V and J ends lost 2 bases and 6 bases respectively, with 8 bases between them. The CDR3 loop spans 13 amino acids. Germline-derived CDR1 and CDR2 are MNHEY and SMNVEV (reference sequence). Here the CDR3 DNA reads TGTGCCAGCAGTTTAGAGGGATTCAATGAGCAGTTCTTC. Translated: CASSLEGFNEQFF.

This clone has just one count. V usage is TRBV28 and J usage is TRBJ2-3; TRBD1 matches at 8 bases. The CDR3 spans 13 residues. The germline V gene encodes CDR1 MDHEN and CDR2 SYDVKM. The V segment lost 10 bases and the J segment 1 base; nucleotides outside the gene matches: 4. CDR3 nucleotides: TGTGCCATCTCGACAGGGGGCACAGATACGCAGTATTTT. Translation gives CAISTGGTDTQYF.

In its sample, this clone was seen a few times. The V gene is TRBV27, the J gene TRBJ1-6; 7 nucleotides align to TRBD1. CDR1 and CDR2 from the germline V gene are MNHEY and SMNVEV (reference sequence). V was pared by 5 bases and J by 7 bases, with 8 bases of the junction left unmatched. The CDR3 sequence is 15 residues long. CDR3 in amino acids: CASSIRTGHNSPLHF. CDR3 in DNA: TGTGCCAGCAGTATTCGGACAGGCCACAATTCACCCCTCCACTTT.

The genes are TRBV19 and TRBJ1-4, with 7 bases identical to TRBD1. Losses at the gene ends were 7 bases for V and 8 bases for J; bases not matched to a gene: 13. The V gene's germline CDR1 is LNHDA and CDR2 SQIVND (reference sequence). This CDR3 spans 15 amino acids. The CDR3 DNA sequence: TGTGCCAGTACCCCACGTGGGACAGCCTGGGAAAAACTGTTTTTT. Encoded protein: CASTPRGTAWEKLFF.

The chain employs TRBV6-5 and TRBJ1-1; D gene ambiguous. Trimming removed 6 bases at V and 6 bases at J, with 14 bases between. CDR3 length: 13 amino acids. Germline CDR1 is MNHEY and CDR2 is SVGAGI. Here the CDR3 DNA reads TGTGCCAGCAGCCCAAGTTTCGCGGCTGAAGCTTTCTTT. Translated, it gives CASSPSFAAEAFF.

The rearrangement links TRBV11-2 to TRBJ2-7, with 9 bases aligning to TRBD2. In germline, CDR1 is SGHAT, CDR2 FQNNGV. J gave up 4 bases and V 5 bases, and 12 bases lay outside the gene matches. This CDR3 has 16 residues. The CDR3 sequence is CASSPLRGGRVYEQYF. In DNA form, the CDR3 reads TGTGCCAGCAGCCCGCTGAGGGGCGGGAGGGTATACGAGCAGTACTTC.

J is TRBJ1-1 and V is TRBV7-9; D unclear. V was cut by 2 bases and J by 1 base, with 5 bases left in between. The CDR3 has 13 amino acids. Germline V gives CDR1 SEHNR, CDR2 FQNEAQ (reference sequence). Here the CDR3 reads CASSLTQNTEAFF. CDR3 bases: TGTGCCAGCAGCTTAACACAGAACACTGAAGCTTTCTTT.

The V gene is TRBV19, the J gene TRBJ1-1; unclear D gene. Germline CDR1 reads LNHDA; CDR2 reads SQIVND (reference sequence). CDR3 size: 12 residues. Trimming removed 5 bases at V and 4 bases at J, with 8 bases between. The CDR3 region has the DNA TGTGCCAGTAGTCGCATCAGCACTGAAGCTTTCTTT. Amino acids: CASSRISTEAFF.

The chain carries TRBV5-4 and TRBJ2-5, with 7 bases identical to TRBD1. The germline CDR1 and CDR2 sequences are SGHNT and YYREEE (reference sequence). CDR3 length equals 14 residues. J lost 4 bases, V lost 4 bases, and 7 bases had no gene match. The CDR3 region has the DNA TGTGCCAGCAGCCCGACAGGGCCCCCAGAGACCCAGTACTTC. This translates into CASSPTGPPETQYF.

The rearrangement uses TRBV19 and TRBJ2-4; 8 bases match TRBD1. The CDR3 runs 16 residues. CDR1 is LNHDA and CDR2 is SQIVND in the germline V gene (reference sequence). Trimming cost V 6 bases and J 1 base; bases outside gene matches: 8. The CDR3 spells CASRRQGQMAKNIQYF. Here the CDR3 DNA reads TGTGCCAGTAGGAGACAGGGGCAAATGGCCAAAAACATTCAGTACTTC.